This T cell receptor beta chain was captured by sequencing in a study of neurological immune-mediated disorders. Study background: About 90% of the roughly 34 multiple sclerosis patients had relapsing-remitting disease; 3 had secondary progressive.

Germline V lookup: CDR1 ENHRY, CDR2 SYGVKD. CDR3 length: 14 residues. Over 170 million TCR-beta sequences from 15-18 subjects came out of each sequencing run. TCRdb itself ran the 5' RACE reads through MiXCR, one entry per CDR3 protein. The profile shows tens of thousands of distinct CDR3 sequences, 4% to 5.5% of them singletons. Study-level points and caveats: Phylogenetic grouping assigned the repertoires of 18 of 34 multiple sclerosis patients to a single related-CDR3 cluster, representing a possible signature. The expanded clones of different subjects shared no CDR3 amino acid sequences (suggesting private repertoires in all groups).

For this clonotype: The antigen is not known. Germline is not matched at one junction end, which may reflect a read error.

The source is a woman aged 45-65 years with multiple sclerosis. This sequence joins TRBV10-3 and TRBJ1-6; 8 positions agree with TRBD1. Material for sequencing was PBMCs. The CDR3 spells CAISEQGANSPLNF. The CDR3 DNA follows: TGTGCCATCAGTGAGCAGGGGGCGAATTCACCCCTCAACTTT.